These T cell receptor beta chains were read from a single sample in a study of somatic mutations in cytotoxic T cells in rheumatoid arthritis. Repertoires were generated with immunoSEQ multiplex PCR, while TCRdb's copy carries only in-frame clones and drops some. The sample has tens of thousands of clones; under 90% are singletons. Sequenced sample: CD8+ T cells sorted from blood. The receptors originated from a middle-aged man in good health. Each CDR3 is given with its conserved first and last residue. D genes are given only for firm matches. Clone size is stated in some rows and not others, as once, few, many or a class when expanded.

D gene: -
V gene: TRBV11-2
clone size: -
J gene: TRBJ1-2
CDR3 protein: CASSLDTETHYGYTF
CDR3 DNA: TGTGCCAGCAGCTTAGATACAGAGACGCACTATGGCTACACCTTC

D gene: TRBD1
V gene: TRBV28
clone size: -
J gene: TRBJ2-7
CDR3 protein: CASKDRAGDEQYF
CDR3 DNA: TGTGCCAGCAAGGACAGGGCCGGAGACGAGCAGTACTTC

D gene: -
V gene: TRBV4-3
clone size: -
J gene: TRBJ1-5
CDR3 protein: CASSQVGGGNQPQHF
CDR3 DNA: TGCGCCAGCAGCCAAGTAGGGGGGGGCAATCAGCCCCAGCATTTT

D gene: TRBD2
V gene: TRBV6-4
clone size: -
J gene: TRBJ2-3
CDR3 protein: CASSELAGTDTQYF
CDR3 DNA: TGTGCCAGCAGTGAACTAGCGGGAACAGATACGCAGTATTTT

D gene: -
V gene: TRBV15
clone size: -
J gene: TRBJ2-7
CDR3 protein: CATSTSGQAYEQYF
CDR3 DNA: TGTGCCACCAGCACTTCCGGGCAGGCCTACGAGCAGTACTTC

D gene: -
V gene: TRBV7-9
clone size: -
J gene: TRBJ2-7
CDR3 protein: CASSSLEGEQYF
CDR3 DNA: TGTGCCAGCAGCTCCCTGGAGGGCGAGCAGTACTTC

D gene: -
V gene: TRBV5-4
clone size: few
J gene: TRBJ2-7
CDR3 protein: CASSPTEVSTVYEQYF
CDR3 DNA: TGTGCCAGCAGCCCCACGGAGGTGTCTACCGTCTACGAGCAGTACTTC

D gene: -
V gene: TRBV5-1
clone size: few
J gene: TRBJ1-1
CDR3 protein: CASSPGGGTEAFF
CDR3 DNA: TGCGCCAGCAGCCCCGGCGGCGGCACTGAAGCTTTCTTT

D gene: TRBD2
V gene: TRBV11-2
clone size: -
J gene: TRBJ2-5
CDR3 protein: CASSLDEASGRRFSETQYF
CDR3 DNA: TGTGCCAGCAGCTTAGATGAGGCTAGCGGGAGGAGGTTCTCGGAGACCCAGTACTTC

D gene: TRBD2
V gene: TRBV6-1
clone size: large
J gene: TRBJ2-7
CDR3 protein: CASSGTSGSSYEQYF
CDR3 DNA: TGTGCCAGCAGTGGTACTAGCGGATCGTCCTACGAGCAGTACTTC

D gene: TRBD1
V gene: TRBV28
clone size: -
J gene: TRBJ2-7
CDR3 protein: CASSSNRLGQDIYEQYF
CDR3 DNA: TGTGCCAGCAGTTCAAACCGCCTGGGACAGGACATCTACGAGCAGTACTTC

D gene: -
V gene: TRBV28
clone size: -
J gene: TRBJ2-7
CDR3 protein: CASSLAASYEQYF
CDR3 DNA: TGTGCCAGCAGTTTGGCAGCGTCCTACGAGCAGTACTTC

D gene: -
V gene: TRBV7-9
clone size: few
J gene: TRBJ2-7
CDR3 protein: CASSRGLADLYEQYF
CDR3 DNA: TGTGCCAGCAGCAGGGGGCTAGCGGACCTCTACGAGCAGTACTTC

D gene: -
V gene: TRBV27
clone size: -
J gene: TRBJ2-2
CDR3 protein: CASGDGSNTGELFF
CDR3 DNA: TGTGCCAGCGGGGACGGCTCGAACACCGGGGAGCTGTTTTTT

D gene: -
V gene: TRBV27
clone size: -
J gene: TRBJ1-5
CDR3 protein: CASSFSRTSFGQPSRNQPQHF
CDR3 DNA: TGTGCCAGCAGTTTTTCCCGAACAAGTTTCGGACAACCCTCGCGCAATCAGCCCCAGCATTTT

D gene: -
V gene: TRBV6-1
clone size: -
J gene: TRBJ1-4
CDR3 protein: CASSGQGEKLFF
CDR3 DNA: TGTGCCAGCAGTGGCCAGGGTGAAAAACTGTTTTTT

D gene: -
V gene: TRBV27
clone size: -
J gene: TRBJ1-5
CDR3 protein: CASSLSSAEWHQPQHF
CDR3 DNA: TGTGCCAGCAGTTTATCCTCGGCCGAGTGGCATCAGCCCCAGCATTTT

D gene: -
V gene: TRBV7-2
clone size: -
J gene: TRBJ1-2
CDR3 protein: CASSLDPGWGYTF
CDR3 DNA: TGTGCCAGCAGTTTAGATCCAGGGTGGGGCTACACCTTC

D gene: TRBD2
V gene: TRBV7-9
clone size: -
J gene: TRBJ2-5
CDR3 protein: CASSSGGSKTQYF
CDR3 DNA: TGTGCCAGCAGCTCCGGCGGGAGCAAGACCCAGTACTTC

D gene: TRBD2
V gene: TRBV2
clone size: -
J gene: TRBJ2-5
CDR3 protein: CASSEGAGFPKETQYF
CDR3 DNA: TGTGCCAGCAGTGAAGGAGCGGGATTCCCGAAAGAGACCCAGTACTTC

D gene: TRBD1
V gene: TRBV29-1
clone size: once
J gene: TRBJ2-3
CDR3 protein: CSVIGQEGTDTQYF
CDR3 DNA: TGCAGCGTGATTGGACAGGAGGGCACAGATACGCAGTATTTT

D gene: TRBD1
V gene: TRBV7-9
clone size: -
J gene: TRBJ1-3
CDR3 protein: CASSLADRDPGNTIYF
CDR3 DNA: TGTGCCAGCAGCTTAGCGGACAGGGACCCTGGAAACACCATATATTTT

D gene: -
V gene: TRBV7-2
clone size: -
J gene: TRBJ1-1
CDR3 protein: CASSLKSNTEAFF
CDR3 DNA: TGTGCCAGCAGCTTAAAATCCAACACTGAAGCTTTCTTT

D gene: -
V gene: TRBV2
clone size: few
J gene: TRBJ1-4
CDR3 protein: CASNLGTTTNEKLFF
CDR3 DNA: TGTGCCAGCAACCTAGGGACGACAACTAATGAAAAACTGTTTTTT

D gene: TRBD2
V gene: TRBV7-6
clone size: -
J gene: TRBJ2-5
CDR3 protein: CASSLVVAGGPETQYF
CDR3 DNA: TGTGCCAGCAGCTTAGTCGTAGCGGGAGGGCCGGAGACCCAGTACTTC

D gene: -
V gene: TRBV9
clone size: once
J gene: TRBJ2-2
CDR3 protein: CASSASFSRVNTGELFF
CDR3 DNA: TGTGCCAGCAGCGCCTCCTTCAGTCGGGTGAACACCGGGGAGCTGTTTTTT

D gene: TRBD1
V gene: TRBV5-8
clone size: -
J gene: TRBJ1-1
CDR3 protein: CASSPDRGRPEAFF
CDR3 DNA: TGTGCCAGCAGCCCGGACAGGGGGCGGCCTGAAGCTTTCTTT

D gene: -
V gene: TRBV7-6
clone size: -
J gene: TRBJ2-7
CDR3 protein: CASSLEASSSYEQYF
CDR3 DNA: TGTGCCAGCAGCTTGGAGGCTAGCTCTTCCTACGAGCAGTACTTC

D gene: -
V gene: TRBV6-6
clone size: -
J gene: TRBJ2-1
CDR3 protein: CASSFGGRNEQFF
CDR3 DNA: TGTGCCAGCAGTTTTGGGGGGCGAAATGAGCAGTTCTTC

D gene: -
V gene: TRBV4-3
clone size: -
J gene: TRBJ2-3
CDR3 protein: CASSQDLVVKGRGTDTQYF
CDR3 DNA: TGCGCCAGCAGCCAAGACCTCGTAGTGAAGGGTAGGGGCACAGATACGCAGTATTTT

D gene: -
V gene: TRBV11-1
clone size: once
J gene: TRBJ1-1
CDR3 protein: CASSPGRVDTEAFF
CDR3 DNA: TGTGCCAGCAGCCCCGGACGGGTGGACACTGAAGCTTTCTTT

D gene: -
V gene: TRBV28
clone size: -
J gene: TRBJ2-7
CDR3 protein: CASSYSGTPSYEQYF
CDR3 DNA: TGTGCCAGCAGTTACTCCGGGACTCCGTCCTACGAGCAGTACTTC

D gene: -
V gene: TRBV9
clone size: -
J gene: TRBJ2-7
CDR3 protein: CASSVDGRVHEQYF
CDR3 DNA: TGTGCCAGCAGCGTAGACGGCAGGGTCCACGAGCAGTACTTC

D gene: -
V gene: TRBV25-1
clone size: once
J gene: TRBJ1-1
CDR3 protein: CASRPVGNTEAFF
CDR3 DNA: TGTGCCAGCAGGCCGGTAGGGAACACTGAAGCTTTCTTT

D gene: -
V gene: TRBV7-6
clone size: few
J gene: TRBJ2-7
CDR3 protein: CASSLGTVLYEQYF
CDR3 DNA: TGTGCCAGCAGCTTAGGGACAGTACTCTACGAGCAGTACTTC

D gene: -
V gene: TRBV28
clone size: -
J gene: TRBJ2-7
CDR3 protein: CASGSYEQYF
CDR3 DNA: TGTGCCAGCGGAAGCTACGAGCAGTACTTC

D gene: TRBD2
V gene: TRBV9
clone size: once
J gene: TRBJ2-7
CDR3 protein: CASSVASGVYEQYF
CDR3 DNA: TGTGCCAGCAGCGTAGCTAGCGGAGTTTACGAGCAGTACTTC

D gene: TRBD1
V gene: TRBV10-3
clone size: -
J gene: TRBJ1-3
CDR3 protein: CAASGGNSGNTIYF
CDR3 DNA: TGTGCCGCTTCAGGGGGGAACTCTGGAAACACCATATATTTT

D gene: -
V gene: TRBV30
clone size: -
J gene: TRBJ2-7
CDR3 protein: CAWSVRDTRLEQYF
CDR3 DNA: TGTGCCTGGAGTGTACGGGACACCCGGCTCGAGCAGTACTTC

D gene: TRBD2
V gene: TRBV5-1
clone size: -
J gene: TRBJ2-1
CDR3 protein: CASSLGTSSYNEQFF
CDR3 DNA: TGCGCCAGCAGCTTGGGGACTAGCTCCTACAATGAGCAGTTCTTC

D gene: -
V gene: TRBV28
clone size: -
J gene: TRBJ1-3
CDR3 protein: CASSLDITGNTIYF
CDR3 DNA: TGTGCCAGCAGCCTTGACATTACTGGAAACACCATATATTTT

D gene: TRBD1
V gene: TRBV2
clone size: few
J gene: TRBJ2-7
CDR3 protein: CASRRQGEAYEQYF
CDR3 DNA: TGTGCCAGCAGGCGACAGGGTGAAGCCTACGAGCAGTACTTC

D gene: -
V gene: TRBV2
clone size: -
J gene: TRBJ2-7
CDR3 protein: CASSSAYEQYF
CDR3 DNA: TGTGCCAGCAGCAGCGCCTACGAGCAGTACTTC